Listed below are T cell receptor beta chains from one sample, sequenced in a study of cytomegalovirus exposure and HLA in healthy donors. Generated by immunoSEQ multiplex PCR, the TCRdb table keeps only in-frame clones and is missing some. The sample records approximately 70,000 clones, roughly 78% being singletons. Sequenced material: PBMCs. The receptors shown here come from a man aged 40-49 years in good health and CMV-seronegative. The conserved cysteine and the conserved F or W are not part of the CDR3 here. Each record gives: J gene, V gene, clone size, CDR3 protein. The size of a clone is reported for some rows only, either as once, few or many, or as a class for expanded clones.

J: TRBJ1-1; V: TRBV10-3; size: .; CDR3: ASRQQVETEAF
J: TRBJ1-2; V: TRBV9; size: few; CDR3: ASSVDTGRGAYGYT
J: TRBJ2-2; V: TRBV21-1; size: .; CDR3: ASRNAPDPSRPNTGELF
J: TRBJ2-1; V: TRBV27; size: .; CDR3: ASSFSPSPYNEQF
J: TRBJ1-1; V: TRBV5-5; size: .; CDR3: ASSLPGQQNTEAF
J: TRBJ2-7; V: TRBV27; size: .; CDR3: ASSSRQDYEQY
J: TRBJ2-5; V: TRBV11-2; size: .; CDR3: ASRHPGQGVLETQY
J: TRBJ2-3; V: TRBV5-6; size: .; CDR3: ASSPRRVGTDTQY
J: TRBJ1-1; V: TRBV2; size: medium-sized; CDR3: ASSERYWTGNTEAF
J: TRBJ1-5; V: TRBV6-5; size: few; CDR3: ASSLDGGGNQPQH
J: TRBJ1-3; V: TRBV13; size: .; CDR3: ASSSDRGYGNTIY
J: TRBJ1-6; V: TRBV19; size: .; CDR3: ASREGQNNSPLH
J: TRBJ2-5; V: TRBV6-6; size: .; CDR3: ASSYSSGTQY
J: TRBJ1-3; V: TRBV28; size: .; CDR3: ASGTGKANTIY